A selection of T cell receptor beta chains follows, all from one sample in a study of blood T cells in healthy people across ages. MiXCR, applied by TCRdb to the 5' RACE reads, yields one record per CDR3 protein. The data hold under 2,000,000 distinct CDR3 sequences, with around half observed a single time. Sequenced material: blood. Receptors were obtained from a woman in her 40s in good health. CDR3s include the opening cysteine and the closing phenylalanine or tryptophan. A D gene is named only where the DNA matches it firmly. Some rows mark clone size as missing; the rest say once, few, many or name a class of expanded clone.

D gene	V gene	clone size	J gene	CDR3 protein	CDR3 DNA
TRBD2	TRBV29-1	many	TRBJ2-1	CSVEGGYNEQFF	TGCAGCGTTGAGGGGGGGTACAATGAGCAGTTCTTC
-	TRBV7-9	few	TRBJ1-2	CASSLGPAGYTF	TGTGCCAGCAGCTTAGGGCCAGCTGGCTACACCTTC
-	TRBV6-2/TRBV6-3	-	TRBJ2-7	CASRPCRGDGEQYF	TGTGCCAGCAGACCGTGTCGGGGCGACGGCGAGCAGTACTTC
-	TRBV6-2/TRBV6-3	-	TRBJ2-3	CASSQLAREDTQYF	TGTGCCAGCAGCCAACTAGCTCGGGAAGATACGCAGTATTTT
TRBD1	TRBV7-6	once	TRBJ2-5	CASSLDFAGTGYF	TGTGCCAGCAGCTTAGACTTTGCTGGGACAGGGTACTTC
-	TRBV7-2	-	TRBJ2-1	CASSFRPNEQFF	TGTGCCAGCAGCTTCCGTCCCAATGAGCAGTTCTTC
-	TRBV4-3	-	TRBJ2-2	CASSQSETGNTGGLFF	TGCGCCAGCAGCCAATCCGAGACAGGGAACACCGGGGGGCTGTTTTTT
TRBD1	TRBV20-1	-	TRBJ1-2	CSAGTRTGVNYGYTF	TGCAGTGCTGGGACTCGGACAGGGGTTAACTATGGCTACACCTTC
-	TRBV28	once	TRBJ2-5	CASTNPQAWTQYF	TGTGCCAGCACGAATCCACAGGCGTGGACCCAGTACTTC
-	TRBV4-3	-	TRBJ2-2	CASSQGPSNTGELFF	TGCGCCAGCAGCCAAGGCCCATCGAACACCGGGGAGCTGTTTTTT
TRBD1	TRBV27	-	TRBJ1-5	CASSLRGTTGGGGNQPQHF	TGTGCCAGCAGTTTAAGGGGGACTACAGGGGGAGGAGGCAATCAGCCCCAGCATTTT
TRBD2	TRBV4-2	-	TRBJ2-1	CASSQAYGLAGGNNEQFF	TGTGCCAGCAGCCAAGCGTACGGCCTAGCGGGGGGGAACAATGAGCAGTTCTTC
-	TRBV7-6	-	TRBJ2-3	CASSHELSTDTQYF	TGTGCCAGCAGCCACGAGCTGAGCACAGATACGCAGTATTTT
TRBD2	TRBV3-1	-	TRBJ2-1	CASSQASGGWDEQFF	TGTGCCAGCAGCCAGGCTAGCGGGGGGTGGGATGAGCAGTTCTTC
TRBD1	TRBV27	-	TRBJ1-2	CASSRRLQGGNYGYTF	TGTGCCAGCAGTCGTCGGTTACAGGGGGGTAACTATGGCTACACCTTC
-	TRBV11-3	-	TRBJ2-7	CASSFGGGAGDEQYF	TGTGCCAGCAGCTTTGGGGGGGGCGCGGGGGATGAGCAGTACTTC
-	TRBV6-2/TRBV6-3	-	TRBJ1-2	CASSYPGYSNYGYTF	TGTGCCAGCAGTTACCCCGGATACTCTAACTATGGCTACACCTTC
TRBD1	TRBV25-1	-	TRBJ2-3	CASSEAWTGGPDTQYF	TGTGCCAGCAGTGAGGCCTGGACAGGGGGCCCAGATACGCAGTATTTT